The 21 T cell receptor beta chains given below trace back to one sample, sequenced in a study of vaccination and CD4 T cells after COVID-19. The assay that was used to sequence DNA from cultured CD4+ T cells was the Oncomine TCR Beta short-read assay. TCRdb redid the calling of the PCR reads with MiXCR, one entry per CDR3 protein. Of roughly 14,000 distinct CDR3 sequences in the sample, around half are singletons; the top ten hold around 10%. As for treatment: roughly 10-day PBMC culture with coronavirus spike peptide pools or control peptides (ViraFEST assay). Which antigens these TCRs recognize remains unknown. The source was CD4+ T cells from blood, cultured in vitro, collected before SARS-CoV-2 vaccination. The receptors here all came from a human donor who had recovered from COVID-19.

This chain connects TRBV28 to TRBJ1-6; D call uncertain. Germline lookup yields CDR1 MDHEN and CDR2 SYDVKM. Trimming stripped 6 bases from V and 0 bases from J, with 9 bases between. The CDR3 consists of 15 residues. CDR3 bases: TGTGCCAGCAGCCCCCCATTCTCCTATAATTCACCCCTCCACTTT. Amino acid sequence: CASSPPFSYNSPLHF.

CDR3 sequence: CASSPQLNLGAFF. As DNA, the CDR3 is TGTGCCAGCTCACCCCAGCTGAATCTCGGAGCTTTCTTT. This chain connects TRBV18 to TRBJ1-1; D not certain. This CDR3 spans 13 amino acids. V dropped 3 bases and J dropped 10 bases, with 15 bases sitting between them. Germline lookup yields CDR1 KGHSH and CDR2 LQKENI.

V is TRBV11-2 and J is TRBJ2-7; 7 positions match TRBD2. V lost 5 bases, J lost 1 base, and 8 bases stayed unmatched. This CDR3 is 15 amino acids long. Germline V gives CDR1 SGHAT, CDR2 FQNNGV. The DNA for the CDR3 is TGTGCCAGCAGCATTGAGGCGGGAGAGTCCTACGAGCAGTACTTC. Its protein product is CASSIEAGESYEQYF.

The rearrangement joins TRBV20-1 to TRBJ1-2, with D hard to call. In germline, CDR1 is DFQATT, CDR2 SNEGSKA (reference sequence). This CDR3 region has 13 residues. The V and J ends lost 2 bases and 6 bases respectively, with 13 bases between them. The DNA of the CDR3 is TGCAGTGCTAGATGGAGGGTCGGAGATGGCTACACCTTC. As protein: CSARWRVGDGYTF.

The chain joins TRBV10-1 to TRBJ2-1; D not resolved. Germline V gene sequence: CDR1 WNHNN, CDR2 SYGVQD (reference sequence). The length of the CDR3 is 14 residues. V was shortened by 2 bases and J by 5 bases, with 10 bases between the two germline ends. The CDR3 bases are TGCGCCAGCAGTGAGACTCTCCATGACAATGAGCAGTTCTTC. Its translation is CASSETLHDNEQFF.

The chain combines TRBV2 with TRBJ2-2, with 9 nucleotides matching TRBD2. The CDR3 loop spans 15 amino acids. CDR1 SNHLY and CDR2 FYNNEI come from the germline V gene. V was pared by 6 bases and J by 3 bases, with 5 bases of the junction left unmatched. The CDR3: CASSLSGSDTGELFF. DNA for the CDR3: TGTGCCAGCAGCCTTAGCGGGAGCGACACCGGGGAGCTGTTTTTT.

V is TRBV12-3 or TRBV12-4 and J is TRBJ1-1; the D is unclear. Trimming shortened V by 10 bases and J by 1 base, and 13 bases separated the two germline ends. The CDR3 is made up of 13 amino acids. The DNA of the CDR3 is TGTGCCACCCCCGTTCGAGGGAACACTGAAGCTTTCTTT. Translated: CATPVRGNTEAFF.

The chain uses TRBV7-3 and TRBJ1-1, with a tentative D call TRBD1 (6 bases). V was shortened by 5 bases and J by 1 base, with 8 bases between the two germline ends. From germline, CDR1 is SGHTA and CDR2 FQGTGA. The CDR3 runs 13 residues. The CDR3 DNA is TGTGCCAGCAGCCGACAGGAGAACACTGAAGCTTTCTTT. Translation gives CASSRQENTEAFF.

The CDR3 protein is CASSYADILYSNQPQHF. The CDR3 nucleotides are TGTGCCAGCAGTTACGCCGACATACTTTATAGCAATCAGCCCCAGCATTTT. The chain employs TRBV6-2 or TRBV6-3 and TRBJ1-5; no firm D call. V shed 2 bases and J shed 0 bases, with 14 bases lying between them. This CDR3 comprises 17 residues. Germline CDR1 reads MNHEY; CDR2 reads SVGEGT.

The V and J genes are TRBV2 and TRBJ2-3; TRBD2 agrees at 10 bases. Germline V gene sequence: CDR1 SNHLY, CDR2 FYNNEI. With 6 bases clipped from V and 7 bases from J, the junction kept 10 bases outside the gene matches. This CDR3 region has 15 residues. The CDR3 is CASRPLAGEVYTQYF. The CDR3 bases are TGTGCCAGCAGACCCCTAGCGGGAGAGGTATATACGCAGTATTTT.

The chain combines TRBV6-2 or TRBV6-3 with TRBJ1-2, with D possibly matching TRBD1 (5 bases). The CDR3 is 17 amino acids. V dropped 1 base and J dropped 4 bases, with 19 bases sitting between them. CDR1 and CDR2 from the germline V gene are MNHEY and SVGEGT. The CDR3 sequence: CASSYWARALDLYGYTF. Written as DNA, the CDR3 is TGTGCCAGCAGTTACTGGGCCAGGGCTCTGGACCTCTATGGCTACACCTTC.

The gene calls are TRBV6-1 and TRBJ1-3; possibly TRBD1 for D (6 bases). Germline CDR1 reads MNHNS; CDR2 reads SASEGT. Between the trimmed V and J ends, which lost 5 bases and 0 bases, there was a span of 11 bases. The CDR3 spans 15 residues. CDR3 loop: CASSRTGSSGNTIYF. DNA of the CDR3: TGTGCCAGCAGTAGAACAGGGAGCTCTGGAAACACCATATATTTT.

The V gene is TRBV6-7, the J gene TRBJ2-1; 11 bases are a match to TRBD2. TRBV6-7 qualifies as an ORF whose function is uncertain. J gave up 6 bases and V 2 bases, and 9 bases lay outside the gene matches. This CDR3 has 17 amino acids. This CDR3 reads CASSYPHGTSGGNEQFF. CDR3 coding DNA: TGTGCCAGCAGTTACCCGCACGGCACTAGCGGGGGCAATGAGCAGTTCTTC.

This rearrangement joins TRBV28 to TRBJ1-1; D not certain. Trimming pared 2 bases from V and 4 bases from J, leaving 5 bases between. CDR1 and CDR2 (germline): MDHEN, SYDVKM. This CDR3 is built from 12 residues. The CDR3 DNA is TGTGCCAGCAGTTTACCCGGCACTGAAGCTTTCTTT. It translates to CASSLPGTEAFF.

The rearrangement joins TRBV6-1 to TRBJ2-5, with 15 positions matching TRBD2. The junction had 14 bases not matched to a gene; V was cut back by 4 bases and J by 5 bases. The CDR3 contains 19 residues. Germline V gives CDR1 MNHNS, CDR2 SASEGT. The CDR3 sequence is CASSAGFWTSGRGGETQYF. In DNA, the CDR3 is TGTGCCAGCAGTGCAGGGTTTTGGACTAGCGGGAGGGGTGGGGAGACCCAGTACTTC.

The rearrangement uses TRBV15 and TRBJ2-6; D is uncertain. Germline values: CDR1 LNHNV, CDR2 YYDKDF (reference sequence). The V end lost 0 bases, the J end lost 0 bases, and 6 bases lay between the germline ends. The CDR3 runs 16 residues. CDR3 loop: CATSRDRRSGANVLTF. DNA for the CDR3: TGTGCCACCAGCAGAGATAGGCGCTCTGGGGCCAACGTCCTGACTTTC. The entire variable domain, with the rest obtained from reference TRBV15 and TRBJ2-6, is as follows: DAMVIQNPRYQVTQFGKPVTLSCSQTLNHNVMYWYQQKSSQAPKLLFHYYDKDFNNEADTPDNFQSRRPNTSFCFLDIRSPGLGDTAMYLCATSRDRRSGANVLTFGAGSRLTVL.

This chain uses TRBV18 with TRBJ1-6, with no clear D. CDR1 and CDR2 from the germline V gene are KGHSH and LQKENI. This CDR3 is 14 amino acids long. With 2 bases removed from V and 14 bases from J, the gap between germline ends came to 16 bases. The CDR3 DNA reads TGTGCCAGCTCACCATTATCGACGGAACCGGCCCTCCACTTT. Translating gives CASSPLSTEPALHF.

This chain joins TRBV27 and TRBJ2-3; TRBD1 aligns across 9 bases. Germline-derived CDR1 and CDR2 are MNHEY and SMNVEV (reference sequence). The CDR3 contains 15 residues. J was trimmed by 1 base and V by 5 bases; bases with no gene match: 4. The DNA for the CDR3 is TGTGCCAGCAGTCCTTGGGACAGGGGCACAGATACGCAGTATTTT. It yields the protein CASSPWDRGTDTQYF.

The chain is built from TRBV6-5 and TRBJ2-1, with 7 nucleotides matching TRBD2. The CDR3 contains 15 residues. Germline-derived CDR1 and CDR2 are MNHEY and SVGAGI. V lost 2 bases, J lost 0 bases, and 1 base stayed unmatched. As DNA, the CDR3 is TGTGCCAGCAGTTACGGCGGGAGCTCCTACAATGAGCAGTTCTTC. Translation gives CASSYGGSSYNEQFF.

With regard to this clonotype: One end of the junction varies from germline; a read error may be responsible. The chain carries TRBV7-2 and TRBJ1-1; no clear D gene. The CDR3 is made up of 14 amino acids. CDR1 SGHTA and CDR2 FQGNSA come from the germline V gene. The CDR3 nucleotides read TGTGCCCGCAGCTCCGTAGGCATGAACACTGAAGCTTTCTTT. Its translation is CARSSVGMNTEAFF.

The chain employs TRBV20-1 and TRBJ2-1; 8 bases match TRBD2. CDR3 length equals 17 residues. Germline loops: CDR1 DFQATT, CDR2 SNEGSKA (reference sequence). Germline trimming cut 1 base from V and 3 bases from J; bases unmatched to any gene: 11. As DNA, the CDR3 is TGCAGTGCTAGAGCCCCTTCTGGCGGGAGGTACTACAATGAGCAGTTCTTC. Residues: CSARAPSGGRYYNEQFF.